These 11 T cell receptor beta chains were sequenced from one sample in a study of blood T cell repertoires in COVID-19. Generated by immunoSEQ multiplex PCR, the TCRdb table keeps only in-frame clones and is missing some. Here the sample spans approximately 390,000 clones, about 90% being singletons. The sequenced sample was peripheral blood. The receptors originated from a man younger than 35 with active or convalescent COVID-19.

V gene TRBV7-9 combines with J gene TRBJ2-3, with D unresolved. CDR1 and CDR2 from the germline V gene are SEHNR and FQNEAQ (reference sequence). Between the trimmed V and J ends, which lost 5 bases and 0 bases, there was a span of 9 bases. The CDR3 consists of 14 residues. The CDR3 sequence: CASSLRGSTDTQYF. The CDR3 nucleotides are TGTGCCAGCAGCCTTAGAGGTAGCACAGATACGCAGTATTTT.

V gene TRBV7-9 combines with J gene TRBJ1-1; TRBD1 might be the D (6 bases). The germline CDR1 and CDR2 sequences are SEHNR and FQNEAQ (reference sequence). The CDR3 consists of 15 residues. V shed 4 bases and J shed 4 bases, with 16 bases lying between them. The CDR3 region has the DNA TGTGCCAGCAGCTCCTCCCCACAGGGTGTCACTGAAGCTTTCTTT. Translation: CASSSSPQGVTEAFF.

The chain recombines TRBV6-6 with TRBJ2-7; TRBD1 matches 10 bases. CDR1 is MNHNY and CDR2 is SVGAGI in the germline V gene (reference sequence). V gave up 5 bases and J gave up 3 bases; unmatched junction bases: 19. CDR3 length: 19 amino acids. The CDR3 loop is CASSPHPGQGFFPNYEQYF. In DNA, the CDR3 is TGTGCCAGCAGTCCACACCCGGGACAGGGGTTTTTCCCTAACTACGAGCAGTACTTC.

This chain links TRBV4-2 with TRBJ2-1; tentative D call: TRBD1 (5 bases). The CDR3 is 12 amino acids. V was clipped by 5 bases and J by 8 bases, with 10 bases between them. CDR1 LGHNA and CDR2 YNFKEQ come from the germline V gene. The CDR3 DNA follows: TGTGCCAGCAGCAGGTTACAGGATGAGCAGTTCTTC. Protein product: CASSRLQDEQFF.

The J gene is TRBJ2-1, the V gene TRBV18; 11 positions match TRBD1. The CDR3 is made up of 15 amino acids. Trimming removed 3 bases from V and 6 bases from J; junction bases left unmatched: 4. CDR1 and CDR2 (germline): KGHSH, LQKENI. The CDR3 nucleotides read TGTGCCAGCTCACCGGGGACAGGGGGGATCAATGAGCAGTTCTTC. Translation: CASSPGTGGINEQFF.

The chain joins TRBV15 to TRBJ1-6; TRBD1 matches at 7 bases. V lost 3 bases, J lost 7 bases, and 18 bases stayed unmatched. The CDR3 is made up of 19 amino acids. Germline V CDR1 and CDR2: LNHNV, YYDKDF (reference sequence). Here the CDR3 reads CATSSHRGANNKGNSPLHF. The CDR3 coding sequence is TGTGCCACCAGCAGCCACAGGGGTGCAAATAATAAGGGGAATTCACCCCTCCACTTT.

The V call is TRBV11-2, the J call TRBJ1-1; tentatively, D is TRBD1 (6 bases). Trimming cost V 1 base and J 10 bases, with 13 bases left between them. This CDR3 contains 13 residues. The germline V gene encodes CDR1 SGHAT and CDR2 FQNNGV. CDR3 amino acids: CASSLGLQGIAFF. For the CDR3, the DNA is TGTGCCAGCAGCTTAGGTCTGCAGGGGATAGCTTTCTTT.

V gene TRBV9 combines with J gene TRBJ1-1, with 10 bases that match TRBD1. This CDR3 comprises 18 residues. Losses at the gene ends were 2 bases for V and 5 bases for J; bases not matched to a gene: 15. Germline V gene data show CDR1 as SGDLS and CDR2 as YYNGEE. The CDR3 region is CASSVSGAGQGSVTEAFF. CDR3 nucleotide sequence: TGTGCCAGCAGCGTTAGCGGAGCGGGACAGGGGTCGGTGACTGAAGCTTTCTTT.

Here the CDR3 DNA reads TGCGCCAGCAGCCACCCGGGACACCAAATCAGGGCAGATACGCAGTATTTT. Its protein product is CASSHPGHQIRADTQYF. The gene calls are TRBV4-3 and TRBJ2-3; the D gene is possibly TRBD1 (6 bases). Germline values: CDR1 LGHNA, CDR2 YSLEER. V lost 3 bases and J lost 4, with 20 bases in between. This CDR3 spans 17 amino acids.

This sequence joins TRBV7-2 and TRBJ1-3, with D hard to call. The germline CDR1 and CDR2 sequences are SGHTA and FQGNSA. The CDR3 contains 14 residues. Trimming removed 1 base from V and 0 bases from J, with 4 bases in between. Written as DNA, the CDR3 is TGTGCCAGCAGCTTAGAGAGCTCTGGAAACACCATATATTTT. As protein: CASSLESSGNTIYF.

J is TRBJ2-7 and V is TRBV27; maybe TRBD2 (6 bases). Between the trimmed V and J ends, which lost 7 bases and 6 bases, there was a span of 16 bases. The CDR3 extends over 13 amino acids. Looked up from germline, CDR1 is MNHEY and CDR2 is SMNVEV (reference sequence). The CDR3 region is CASMGGSLGEQYF. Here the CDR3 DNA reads TGTGCCAGCATGGGGGGATCTTTAGGCGAGCAGTACTTC.